A single T cell receptor beta chain is shown here with its context. Its antigen remains unknown. The data stem from a study of cytomegalovirus exposure and HLA in healthy donors. On the study more broadly: For the approximately 360 genotyped donors, roughly 80% fell within the Caucasian-associated ancestry cluster.

J was trimmed by 6 bases and V by 3 bases; bases with no gene match: 8. The CDR3 length is 15 residues. Germline values: CDR1 SGHTA, CDR2 FQGTGA. In the PCR, 60 Vbeta and 13 Jbeta primers were used. Study processing details: A later analysis tallied 65 million to 85 million unique TCR beta chains, about 11 million of them shared. The data were produced by immunoSEQ multiplex PCR, yet TCRdb's version contains in-frame clones alone and is incomplete. That table gives V, J and clone size, and the DNA gave D and trimming. The profile covers some 200,000 clones, with approximately 82% appearing a single time and 0.55% to 0.75% taken by the ten largest. Broader study findings: With later analysis, a missense DCLRE1C variant became linked to TCR beta V- and J-gene trimming. Productive rates of about 90% or about 30% were seen for most TCR beta V segments in an earlier analysis.

Sample: PBMCs. This clonotype was obtained from a man between 18 and 29 years old in good health and CMV-seronegative. The V call is TRBV7-3, the J call TRBJ2-1; 7 positions agree with TRBD2. The CDR3 loop is CASSFSPGGSNEQFF. The DNA of the CDR3 is TGTGCCAGCAGCTTTTCGCCCGGGGGGAGCAATGAGCAGTTCTTC.